This T cell receptor beta chain came from a study of T cells in Graves' hyperthyroidism and ophthalmopathy. Looking at the study overall: Blood was drawn when the patient was first diagnosed and still untreated.

Patients between 18 and 65 years old had hyperthyroidism, newly diagnosed and lasting under 2 months. This clonotype appeared many times. The V end was cut by 6 bases, the J end by 5 bases, with 16 bases between. This CDR3 region has 14 residues. Amplification yielded TCR beta CDR3 regions, with RNA transcripts as the source. A set of HTBI primers served as the primers for a first-round RT-PCR of the TCR CDR3. TCRdb re-analysed the multiplex PCR reads in MiXCR, keeping a single row per CDR3 protein. The sample lists around 560,000 distinct CDR3 sequences; about a sixth were seen once. The TCR comes from a woman aged 18-35 years with Graves' hyperthyroidism. The specimen sequenced was blood. The genes are TRBV12-3 or TRBV12-4 and TRBJ1-2, with D maybe TRBD1 (6 bases). This CDR3 is CASRGRGEVYGYTF. The CDR3 coding sequence is TGTGCCAGCAGGGGTAGGGGGGAAGTATATGGCTACACCTTC.